This TCR beta chain was profiled in a study of blood T cell repertoires in COVID-19. Turning to the study itself: T cells, B-cell-depleted T cells, or PBMCs provided the cDNA or gDNA that served as material.

Original processing notes: The assay estimated nucleated cells by amplifying reference gene primers. Sequenced by immunoSEQ multiplex PCR; TCRdb stores in-frame clones only, minus some. The D gene and trimming were derived from the DNA, and the V and J assignments and clone size from that table. The data show about 67,000 clones, with about 87% seen just once and roughly 5.2% held by the top ten. Deletions cut 7 bases from V and 5 bases from J, with 11 bases between. The CDR3 runs 13 residues. CDR1 and CDR2 (germline): KGHDR, SFDVKD. Material for sequencing was peripheral blood. The V call is TRBV24-1, the J call TRBJ1-5, with D unclear. The receptor comes from a man over 45 with active COVID-19. The CDR3 DNA is TGTGCCACCAGCCGTTCGGGGTATCAGCCCCAGCATTTT. It is translated as CATSRSGYQPQHF.